Listed below are T cell receptor beta chains from one sample, sequenced in a study of T cells after yellow fever vaccination. TCRdb used MiXCR to reprocess the 5' RACE reads, holding one entry per CDR3 protein. The sample includes a few hundred thousand distinct CDR3 sequences, over 8% of them seen just once. Sample: PBMCs, taken on the day of the first yellow fever vaccination. These TCRs come from a man aged 18 to 30 who received the YFV17D yellow fever vaccine. Both conserved end residues are part of each CDR3. A D gene is named only where the DNA matches it firmly. Rows give clone size only sometimes, using once, few, many, or a class for an expanded clone.

V	J	D	size	CDR3	DNA
TRBV5-4	TRBJ2-5	NA	few	CASSRGLNQETQYF	TGTGCCAGCAGCCGCGGACTGAACCAAGAGACCCAGTACTTC
TRBV15	TRBJ2-2	NA	NA	CATSRDFVGTGELFF	TGTGCCACCAGCAGAGATTTCGTAGGGACCGGGGAGCTGTTTTTT
TRBV5-1	TRBJ2-7	TRBD2	NA	CASSGGLALPDEQYF	TGCGCCAGCAGCGGGGGACTAGCCCTCCCTGACGAGCAGTACTTC
TRBV19	TRBJ2-2	NA	few	CASSHPFRGSWTGELFF	TGTGCCAGTTCCCACCCTTTCAGGGGTAGTTGGACCGGGGAGCTGTTTTTT
TRBV4-3	TRBJ2-2	TRBD1	many	CASSSGQGFTGELFF	TGCGCCAGCAGCTCGGGACAGGGGTTCACCGGGGAGCTGTTTTTT
TRBV6-5	TRBJ1-2	TRBD1	NA	CASSMDRGHYGYTF	TGTGCCAGCAGTATGGACAGGGGCCACTATGGCTACACCTTC
TRBV20-1	TRBJ2-3	NA	few	CSAGDSLDTQYF	TGCAGTGCGGGGGACTCCCTAGATACGCAGTATTTT
TRBV7-9	TRBJ1-1	NA	few	CASSLAGQGTEAFF	TGTGCCAGCAGCTTAGCGGGGCAGGGCACTGAAGCTTTCTTT
TRBV25-1	TRBJ2-1	NA	NA	CASSESRVSYNEQFF	TGTGCCAGCAGTGAATCGAGGGTCTCCTACAATGAGCAGTTCTTC
TRBV20-1	TRBJ2-3	TRBD2	few	CSARDHAAAGGSSTDTQYF	TGCAGTGCTAGAGATCACGCCGCGGCGGGGGGGAGTAGCACAGATACGCAGTATTTT
TRBV20-1	TRBJ2-2	TRBD2	NA	CSARDTSGGTTGELFF	TGCAGTGCTAGAGATACTAGCGGGGGGACCACCGGGGAGCTGTTTTTT
TRBV2	TRBJ1-5	NA	few	CASRSRGGSNQPQHF	TGTGCCAGCAGATCCCGGGGGGGGAGCAATCAGCCCCAGCATTTT
TRBV5-1	TRBJ2-5	NA	NA	CASSLEGREETQYF	TGCGCCAGCAGCTTGGAGGGCCGGGAAGAGACCCAGTACTTC
TRBV7-8	TRBJ1-3	NA	few	CASSLNTGIGSSGNTIYF	TGTGCCAGCAGCTTAAACACAGGGATAGGGTCCTCTGGAAACACCATATATTTT
TRBV20-1	TRBJ2-1	NA	few	CSAPTRGVGEQFF	TGCAGTGCGCCGACTAGGGGGGTTGGGGAGCAGTTCTTC
TRBV5-1	TRBJ2-7	TRBD2	NA	CASSLGLAVYEQYF	TGCGCCAGCAGCTTGGGACTAGCGGTCTACGAGCAGTACTTC
TRBV14	TRBJ2-5	TRBD2	few	CASSQFASSGGSGETQYF	TGTGCCAGCAGCCAATTCGCCTCTAGCGGGGGGTCGGGTGAGACCCAGTACTTC
TRBV4-1	TRBJ2-2	NA	few	CASSHAPTSSTGELFF	TGCGCCAGCAGCCACGCCCCAACAAGCAGCACCGGGGAGCTGTTTTTT
TRBV12-3/TRBV12-4	TRBJ2-7	NA	NA	CASSHAFYEQYF	TGTGCCAGCAGTCACGCCTTTTACGAGCAGTACTTC
TRBV11-2	TRBJ2-1	TRBD2	NA	CASSLDPSGYSYNEQFF	TGTGCCAGCAGCTTAGACCCTAGCGGGTACTCCTACAATGAGCAGTTCTTC
TRBV25-1	TRBJ2-1	NA	NA	CASSGGFEQLF	TGTGCCAGCAGTGGCGGGTTTGAGCAGCTCTTC
TRBV2	TRBJ1-6	TRBD1	NA	CASSYDRGNSPLHF	TGTGCCAGCAGTTACGACAGGGGAAATTCACCCCTCCACTTT
TRBV13	TRBJ1-1	TRBD1	few	CASREGQAFPEAFF	TGTGCCAGTCGGGAAGGACAGGCGTTCCCTGAAGCTTTCTTT
TRBV12-5	TRBJ2-2	TRBD2	NA	CASGLAGTSGVTGELFF	TGTGCTAGTGGTTTGGCCGGGACTAGCGGGGTTACCGGGGAGCTGTTTTTT
TRBV9	TRBJ1-2	TRBD1	once	CASSVDWTGGSRYGYTF	TGTGCCAGCAGCGTAGATTGGACAGGGGGCAGTAGGTATGGCTACACCTTC
TRBV25-1	TRBJ2-5	TRBD2	many	CASSGLAGQETQYF	TGTGCCAGCAGTGGACTAGCGGGGCAAGAGACCCAGTACTTC
TRBV4-2	TRBJ2-3	TRBD1	NA	CASSQDKTRDRGLDTQYF	TGTGCCAGCAGCCAAGATAAGACCCGGGACAGGGGGTTAGATACGCAGTATTTT
TRBV20-1	TRBJ1-2	NA	NA	CSARLVWGLLGYTF	TGCAGTGCTAGATTGGTTTGGGGGCTCTTAGGCTACACCTTC
TRBV20-1	TRBJ2-7	NA	few	CSARDPARPEQYF	TGCAGTGCTAGAGATCCCGCCCGTCCCGAGCAGTACTTC
TRBV25-1	TRBJ2-7	NA	many	CASSESDWRYEQYF	TGTGCCAGCAGTGAATCGGATTGGCGTTACGAGCAGTACTTC
TRBV7-9	TRBJ2-7	TRBD1	NA	CASSTDRKLHEQYF	TGTGCCAGCAGCACGGACAGGAAACTCCACGAGCAGTACTTC
TRBV7-9	TRBJ2-1	NA	NA	CASSLYSPGANEQFF	TGTGCCAGCAGCTTATACAGTCCGGGGGCTAATGAGCAGTTCTTC
TRBV5-1	TRBJ1-2	NA	NA	CASSLVPPAKGYTF	TGCGCCAGCAGCTTGGTGCCTCCGGCGAAGGGCTACACCTTC
TRBV19	TRBJ1-2	NA	many	CASSAAADPYGYTF	TGTGCCAGTAGTGCCGCTGCGGATCCCTATGGCTACACCTTC
TRBV12-3/TRBV12-4	TRBJ2-6	NA	NA	CASSRRQDDVLTF	TGTGCCAGCAGCCGTCGACAGGACGACGTCCTGACTTTC
TRBV4-1	TRBJ2-3	NA	many	CASSQDFFSLTGKTDTQYF	TGCGCCAGCAGCCAAGATTTTTTTAGTCTAACCGGGAAAACAGATACGCAGTATTTT
TRBV13	TRBJ1-2	TRBD1	few	CASSSQGAFFYGYTF	TGTGCCAGCAGCTCACAGGGGGCGTTTTTCTATGGCTACACCTTC
TRBV28	TRBJ2-5	NA	NA	CASSSADKETQYF	TGTGCCAGCAGTTCGGCGGACAAGGAGACCCAGTACTTC